This TCR beta chain was recorded in a study of blood T cell repertoires in COVID-19. Background on the study: Donors in the United States, Italy and Spain gave samples during acute or convalescent COVID-19.

The CDR3 length is 13 residues. Germline CDR1 MNHEY, CDR2 SVGAGI. Trimming cost V 6 bases and J 7 bases, with 15 bases left between them. Cohorts were based on clinical histories the participants reported. Original handling: Nucleated cell counts were estimated from reference gene primer amplification. Here immunoSEQ multiplex PCR was the method, and the copy in TCRdb shows in-frame clones only, minus some. That table is the source of V, J and clone size, and D and trimming were worked out from the DNA. Here the sample spans around 300,000 clones, around 90% being singletons. This clone was detected only a few times.

The specimen was PBMCs or T cells enriched from blood (not recorded which). This clonotype was sampled from a young man who had recovered from COVID-19. The gene calls are TRBV6-5 and TRBJ1-2, with D possibly being TRBD1 (6 bases). CDR3 in amino acids: CASRPGQIIGYTF. CDR3 nucleotide sequence: TGTGCCAGCAGACCCGGACAGATCATTGGCTACACCTTC.